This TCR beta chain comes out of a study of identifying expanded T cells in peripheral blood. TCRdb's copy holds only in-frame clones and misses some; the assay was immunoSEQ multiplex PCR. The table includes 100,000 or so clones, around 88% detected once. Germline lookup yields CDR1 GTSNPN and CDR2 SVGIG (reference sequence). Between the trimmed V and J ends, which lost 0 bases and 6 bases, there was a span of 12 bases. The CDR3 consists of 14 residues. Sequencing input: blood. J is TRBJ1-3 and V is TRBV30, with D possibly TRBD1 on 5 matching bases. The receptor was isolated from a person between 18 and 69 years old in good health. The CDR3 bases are TGTGCCTGGAGTGTAGTCCGGGGGACAAACACCATATATTTT. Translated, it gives CAWSVVRGTNTIYF. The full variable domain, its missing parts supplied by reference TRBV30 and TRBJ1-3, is SQTIHQWPATLVQPVGSPLSLECTVEGTSNPNLYWYRQAAGRGLQLLFYSVGIGQISSEVPQNLSASRPQDRQFILSSKKLLLSDSGFYLCAWSVVRGTNTIYFGEGSWLTVV.